The 24 T cell receptor beta chains below all came from one sample that was sequenced in a study of blood T cell repertoires in COVID-19. Some clones are missing from TCRdb's copy, which holds only in-frame ones; the method was immunoSEQ multiplex PCR. The sample shows 65,000 to 90,000 clones, roughly 86% of them seen only once. The sequenced material came from peripheral blood. Receptors were obtained from a man in his sixties with acute or convalescent COVID-19.

CDR3 residues: CASSLEYRVDEQYF. The CDR3 DNA sequence: TGTGCCAGCAGCTTAGAGTACAGGGTGGATGAGCAGTACTTC. The chain couples TRBV7-9 to TRBJ2-7; TRBD1 is a possible D gene (6 bases). From germline, CDR1 is SEHNR and CDR2 FQNEAQ (reference sequence). There are 14 residues in the CDR3. Trimming removed 1 base at V and 7 bases at J, with 14 bases between.

V is TRBV5-1 and J is TRBJ1-5; 7 bases line up with TRBD1. The CDR3 has 15 amino acids. Germline V gene lookup returns CDR1 SGHRS and CDR2 YFSETQ. The trim removed 6 bases at V and 4 bases at J, leaving 10 bases unmatched. The CDR3 spells CASTPTGIGNQPQHF. The CDR3, as DNA: TGCGCCAGCACCCCGACAGGGATCGGGAATCAGCCCCAGCATTTT.

This clone has a single count. The genes are TRBV14 and TRBJ1-3; perhaps TRBD1 as D (5 bases). Trimming pared 4 bases from V and 7 bases from J, leaving 17 bases between. This CDR3 is built from 15 residues. From germline, CDR1 is SGHDN and CDR2 FVKESK. The CDR3 DNA sequence: TGTGCCAGCAGCCGACAGACCTTTAAGGGGAACACCATATATTTT. It yields the protein CASSRQTFKGNTIYF.

As DNA, the CDR3 is TGCGCCAGCAGGCTACAGGGGAACACTGAAGCTTTCTTT. Amino acid sequence: CASRLQGNTEAFF. The V gene is TRBV4-3, the J gene TRBJ1-1; D possibly corresponds to TRBD1 (6 bases). The CDR3 runs 13 residues. Trimming cost V 6 bases and J 1 base, with 9 bases left between them. Germline V gives CDR1 LGHNA, CDR2 YSLEER.

The rearrangement links TRBV6-4 to TRBJ2-2, with 7 nucleotides matching TRBD1. The CDR3 spans 15 residues. The germline gives CDR1 MRHNA, CDR2 SNTAGT. The trim removed 6 bases at V and 0 bases at J, leaving 4 bases unmatched. The CDR3 here is CASRKDRANTGELFF. Here the CDR3 DNA reads TGTGCCAGCAGAAAAGACAGGGCGAACACCGGGGAGCTGTTTTTT.

The V gene is TRBV5-8, the J gene TRBJ1-2, with TRBD1 matching over 9 bases. The CDR3 totals 18 residues. The V gene's germline CDR1 is SGHTS and CDR2 YDEGEE. V gave up 2 bases and J gave up 4 bases; unmatched junction bases: 15. CDR3 protein: CASSFLPAGTGTGYGYTF. The CDR3 DNA follows: TGTGCCAGCAGCTTTTTGCCCGCCGGGACAGGGACCGGCTATGGCTACACCTTC.

This clone turned up a few times. J is TRBJ2-5 and V is TRBV7-2; TRBD2 might be the D (6 bases). Per germline, CDR1 SGHTA and CDR2 FQGNSA. The CDR3 length is 13 residues. Trimming stripped 0 bases from V and 5 bases from J, with 7 bases between. CDR3: CASSLAGGETQYF. Here the CDR3 DNA reads TGTGCCAGCAGCTTAGCTGGGGGGGAGACCCAGTACTTC.

V is TRBV6-5 and J is TRBJ1-6; D remains unclear. Germline V gene sequence: CDR1 MNHEY, CDR2 SVGAGI. V was trimmed by 2 bases and J by 8 bases, leaving 7 bases between them. The CDR3 is 13 residues long. CDR3 nucleotide sequence: TGTGCCAGCAGTTACGAGAGCTATTCACCCCTCCACTTT. Protein sequence: CASSYESYSPLHF.

Turning to this clone: Other DNA sequences within the sample encode an identical CDR3. The rearrangement uses TRBV2 and TRBJ1-2; 7 nucleotides match TRBD1. V shed 7 bases, J shed 4 bases, and the junction held 3 bases outside the gene matches. Germline CDR1 reads SNHLY; CDR2 reads FYNNEI. The length of the CDR3 is 12 residues. The chain's CDR3 is CASNRQGYGYTF. The CDR3 DNA reads TGTGCCAGCAACCGACAGGGCTATGGCTACACCTTC. Drawing the rest from reference TRBV2 and TRBJ1-2, the complete variable domain is EPEVTQTPSHQVTQMGQEVILRCVPISNHLYFYWYRQILGQKVEFLVSFYNNEISEKSEIFDDQFSVERPDGSNFTLKIRSTKLEDSAMYFCASNRQGYGYTFGSGTRLTVV.

The rearrangement links TRBV6-4 to TRBJ1-6, with D unclear. CDR3 length: 15 residues. The V end lost 0 bases, the J end lost 7 bases, and 10 bases lay between the germline ends. Per germline, CDR1 MRHNA and CDR2 SNTAGT. The CDR3, as DNA: TGTGCCAGCAGTGACTCAAGTAGCAGAAATTCACCCCTCCACTTT. It translates to CASSDSSSRNSPLHF.

This sequence joins TRBV6-6 and TRBJ1-1; 7 nucleotides agree with TRBD1. Germline V gene lookup returns CDR1 MNHNY and CDR2 SVGAGI (reference sequence). V lost 4 bases, J lost 6 bases, and 5 bases stayed unmatched. The CDR3 is 13 amino acids. The CDR3 spells CASSWGQLSEAFF. Written as DNA, the CDR3 is TGTGCCAGCAGTTGGGGACAGTTATCTGAAGCTTTCTTT.

The chain joins TRBV18 to TRBJ2-7; D perhaps matches TRBD2 (5 bases). Deletions cut 4 bases from V and 5 bases from J, with 12 bases between. Germline V gene sequence: CDR1 KGHSH, CDR2 LQKENI. CDR3 length: 13 amino acids. CDR3 sequence (DNA): TGTGCCAGCTCACTGTTGGAGGTGGACGAGCAGTACTTC. Protein product: CASSLLEVDEQYF.

This clone was recorded a few times. The rearrangement uses TRBV7-8 and TRBJ1-2; D not resolved. The V gene's germline CDR1 is SGHVS and CDR2 FQNEAQ. CDR3 size: 13 residues. V was pared by 1 base and J by 8 bases, with 11 bases between. The CDR3 region has the DNA TGTGCCAGCAGCTTAGGTCAGTCAGGCGGCTACACCTTC. Protein product: CASSLGQSGGYTF.

V usage is TRBV27 and J usage is TRBJ1-4; D not resolved. CDR1 and CDR2 (germline): MNHEY, SMNVEV (reference sequence). The V gene lost 8 bases and the J gene lost 4 bases, with 17 bases spanning the gap. The CDR3 is made up of 15 amino acids. The CDR3 coding sequence is TGTGCCAGCGGGTCGGACTCGAAGGGTAATGAAAAACTGTTTTTT. It codes for CASGSDSKGNEKLFF.

The chain has TRBV6-5 and TRBJ1-6; 10 nucleotides line up with TRBD1. The V and J ends lost 9 bases and 8 bases, in that order; junction bases with no gene match: 4. The germline V gene encodes CDR1 MNHEY and CDR2 SVGAGI. CDR3 length: 13 amino acids. The CDR3 is CASGQGVDSPLHF. The CDR3 nucleotides are TGTGCCAGTGGACAGGGGGTTGATTCACCCCTCCACTTT.

DNA of the CDR3: TGTGCCAGCAGCTTAGAGACAGGGGATTCACCCCTCCACTTT. It specifies CASSLETGDSPLHF. The chain couples TRBV11-2 to TRBJ1-6; TRBD1 matches at 8 bases. The CDR3 consists of 14 residues. V trimming: 0 bases; J trimming: 8 bases; junction bases outside the gene matches: 0. Germline-derived CDR1 and CDR2 are SGHAT and FQNNGV.

The rearrangement uses TRBV6-5 and TRBJ2-7; D ambiguous. This CDR3 has 15 amino acids. The ends were cut back, 0 bases at V and 0 bases at J, with 9 bases in the middle. Germline values: CDR1 MNHEY, CDR2 SVGAGI. As DNA, the CDR3 is TGTGCCAGCAGTTACTCGCTGCCGAGCTCCTACGAGCAGTACTTC. Amino acid sequence: CASSYSLPSSYEQYF.

The rearrangement links TRBV5-5 to TRBJ2-1; no reliable D call. The germline CDR1 and CDR2 sequences are SGHKS and YYEKEE (reference sequence). Trimming removed 0 bases at V and 2 bases at J, with 6 bases between. The CDR3 runs 14 residues. This chain's CDR3 is CASSLETAYNEQFF. The CDR3 DNA is TGTGCCAGCAGCTTGGAAACTGCCTACAATGAGCAGTTCTTC.

The V and J genes are TRBV24-1 and TRBJ2-3, with D possibly matching TRBD2 (5 bases). The CDR3 covers 15 residues. V lost 4 bases and J 0 bases, leaving 10 bases between the germline ends. Germline-derived CDR1 and CDR2 are KGHDR and SFDVKD. The CDR3: CATSEGQRSTDTQYF. CDR3 coding DNA: TGTGCCACCAGTGAAGGGCAGCGGAGCACAGATACGCAGTATTTT.

The chain employs TRBV2 and TRBJ2-5; D gene unclear. The length of the CDR3 is 11 residues. The V end lost 5 bases, the J end lost 3 bases, and 4 bases lay between the germline ends. Germline CDR1 and CDR2: SNHLY and FYNNEI. The CDR3 DNA follows: TGTGCCAGCAGTCCAAAAGAGACCCAGTACTTC. It yields the protein CASSPKETQYF.

The V gene is TRBV11-2, the J gene TRBJ2-7; weak D call: TRBD2 (6 bases). This CDR3 is 14 amino acids long. Germline CDR1 and CDR2: SGHAT and FQNNGV. Trimming took 5 bases from V and 0 from J, leaving 11 bases between them. The CDR3 DNA is TGTGCCAGCAGCCTACGGACTATCTCCTACGAGCAGTACTTC. This encodes CASSLRTISYEQYF.

As concerns this clone: Germline is not matched at one junction end, which may reflect a read error. The chain recombines TRBV6-6 with TRBJ2-3; TRBD2 agrees at 9 bases. The CDR3 spans 16 residues. From germline, CDR1 is MNHNY and CDR2 SVGAGI (reference sequence). The CDR3 bases are TGTGCCTGCAGGAGCGGGAGGCCAAGTAGCACAGATACGCAGTATTTT. Protein sequence: CACRSGRPSSTDTQYF.

The J gene is TRBJ2-2, the V gene TRBV13; 8 bases align to TRBD1. The ends lost 5 bases at V and 5 bases at J; junction bases unmatched: 10. The CDR3 covers 16 residues. From germline, CDR1 is PRHDT and CDR2 FYEKMQ (reference sequence). The CDR3 DNA reads TGTGCCAGCAGCCTAAGGTCAGGGGGCAGAACCGGGGAGCTGTTTTTT. Protein sequence: CASSLRSGGRTGELFF.

The chain is built from TRBV5-1 and TRBJ2-1; TRBD1 agrees at 9 bases. CDR1 and CDR2 from the germline V gene are SGHRS and YFSETQ. The CDR3 length is 15 residues. The V and J ends lost 4 bases and 4 bases, in that order; junction bases with no gene match: 6. For the CDR3, the DNA is TGCGCCAGCAGCACAGGACAGGGGCCGTACAATGAGCAGTTCTTC. Its translation: CASSTGQGPYNEQFF. Based on the CDR3 plus reference TRBV5-1 and TRBJ2-1, the full variable domain is KAGVTQTPRYLIKTRGQQVTLSCSPISGHRSVSWYQQTPGQGLQFLFEYFSETQRNKGNFPGRFSGRQFSNSRSEMNVSTLELGDSALYLCASSTGQGPYNEQFFGPGTRLTVL.